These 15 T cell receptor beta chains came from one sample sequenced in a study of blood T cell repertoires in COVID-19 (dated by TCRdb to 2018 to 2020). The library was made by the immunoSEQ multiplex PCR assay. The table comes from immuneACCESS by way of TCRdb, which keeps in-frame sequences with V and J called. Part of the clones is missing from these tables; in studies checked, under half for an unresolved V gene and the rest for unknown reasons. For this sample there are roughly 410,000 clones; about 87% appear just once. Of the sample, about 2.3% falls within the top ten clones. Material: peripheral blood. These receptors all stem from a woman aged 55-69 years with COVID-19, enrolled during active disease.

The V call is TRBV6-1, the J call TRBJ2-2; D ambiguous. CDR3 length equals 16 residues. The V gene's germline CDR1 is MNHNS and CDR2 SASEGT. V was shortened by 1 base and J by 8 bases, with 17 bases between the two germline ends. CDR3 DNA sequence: TGTGCCAGCAGTGAAGGTCGGCGGCTACATAGGGGGGAGCTGTTTTTT. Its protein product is CASSEGRRLHRGELFF.

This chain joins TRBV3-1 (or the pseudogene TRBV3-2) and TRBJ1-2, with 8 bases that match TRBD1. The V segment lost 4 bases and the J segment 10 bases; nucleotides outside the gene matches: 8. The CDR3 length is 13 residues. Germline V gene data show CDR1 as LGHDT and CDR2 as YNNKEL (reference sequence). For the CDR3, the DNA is TGTGCCAGCAGCCTATCAGGGGGCGTCGACTACACCTTC. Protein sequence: CASSLSGGVDYTF.

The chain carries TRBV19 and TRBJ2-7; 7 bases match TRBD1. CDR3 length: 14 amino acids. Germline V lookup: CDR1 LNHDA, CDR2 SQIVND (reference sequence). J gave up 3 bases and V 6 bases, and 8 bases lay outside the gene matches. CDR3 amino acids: CASSLGQDRYEQYF. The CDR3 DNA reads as TGTGCCAGTAGCCTCGGACAGGATCGCTACGAGCAGTACTTC.

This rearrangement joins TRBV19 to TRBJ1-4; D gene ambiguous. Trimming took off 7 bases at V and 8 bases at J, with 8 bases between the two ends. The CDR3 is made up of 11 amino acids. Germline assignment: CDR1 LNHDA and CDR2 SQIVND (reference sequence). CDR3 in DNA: TGTGCCAGTATCGTAGAAGAAAAACTGTTTTTT. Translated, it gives CASIVEEKLFF.

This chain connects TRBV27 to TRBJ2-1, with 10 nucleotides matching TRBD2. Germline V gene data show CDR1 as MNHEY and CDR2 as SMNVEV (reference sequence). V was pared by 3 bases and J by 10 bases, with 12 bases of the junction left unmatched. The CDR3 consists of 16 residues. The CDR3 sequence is CASSFRQAGGPREQFF. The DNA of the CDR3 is TGTGCCAGCAGTTTCCGCCAAGCGGGGGGGCCAAGGGAGCAGTTCTTC.

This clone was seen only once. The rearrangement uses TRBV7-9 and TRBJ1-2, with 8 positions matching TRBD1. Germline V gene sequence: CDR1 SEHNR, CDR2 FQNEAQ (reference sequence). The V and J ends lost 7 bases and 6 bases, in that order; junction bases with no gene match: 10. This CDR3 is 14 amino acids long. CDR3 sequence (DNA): TGTGCCAGCACCCAGGACAGGGTGGTCCATGGCTACACCTTC. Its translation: CASTQDRVVHGYTF.

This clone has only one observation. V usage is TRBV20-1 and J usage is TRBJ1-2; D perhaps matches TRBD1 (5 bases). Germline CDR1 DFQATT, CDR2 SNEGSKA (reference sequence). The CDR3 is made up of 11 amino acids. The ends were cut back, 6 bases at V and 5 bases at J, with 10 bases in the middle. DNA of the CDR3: TGCAGTGCACAGGAGGGATATGGCTACACCTTC. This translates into CSAQEGYGYTF.

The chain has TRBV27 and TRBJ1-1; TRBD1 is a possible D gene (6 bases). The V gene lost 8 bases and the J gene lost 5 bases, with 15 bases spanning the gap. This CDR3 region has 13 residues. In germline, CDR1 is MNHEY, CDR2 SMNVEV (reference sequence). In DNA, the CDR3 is TGTGCCAGCCTAGGGGGGGATCGGACTGAAGCTTTCTTT. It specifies CASLGGDRTEAFF.

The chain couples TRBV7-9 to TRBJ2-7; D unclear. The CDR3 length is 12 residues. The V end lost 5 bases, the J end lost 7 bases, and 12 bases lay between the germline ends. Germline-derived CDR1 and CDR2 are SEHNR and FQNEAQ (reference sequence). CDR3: CASSHGPREQYF. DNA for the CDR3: TGTGCCAGCAGCCACGGTCCTAGGGAGCAGTACTTC.

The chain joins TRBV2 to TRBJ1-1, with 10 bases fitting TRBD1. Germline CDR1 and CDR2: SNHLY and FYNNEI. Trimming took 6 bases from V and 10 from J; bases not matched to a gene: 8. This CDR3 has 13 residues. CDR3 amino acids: CASSVGQGGRAFF. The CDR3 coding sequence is TGTGCCAGCAGCGTTGGACAGGGGGGAAGAGCTTTCTTT.

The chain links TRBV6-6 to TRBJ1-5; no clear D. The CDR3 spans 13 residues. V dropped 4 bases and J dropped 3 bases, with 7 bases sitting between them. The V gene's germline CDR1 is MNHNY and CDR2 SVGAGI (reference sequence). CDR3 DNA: TGTGCCAGCAGTTTACAGTCCAATCAGCCCCAGCATTTT. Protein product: CASSLQSNQPQHF.

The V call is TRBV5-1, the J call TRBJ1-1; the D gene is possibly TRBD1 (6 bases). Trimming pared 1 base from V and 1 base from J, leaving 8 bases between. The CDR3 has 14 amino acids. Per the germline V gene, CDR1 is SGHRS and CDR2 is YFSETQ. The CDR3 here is CASSLIQGNTEAFF. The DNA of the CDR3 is TGCGCCAGCAGCTTGATACAGGGGAACACTGAAGCTTTCTTT.

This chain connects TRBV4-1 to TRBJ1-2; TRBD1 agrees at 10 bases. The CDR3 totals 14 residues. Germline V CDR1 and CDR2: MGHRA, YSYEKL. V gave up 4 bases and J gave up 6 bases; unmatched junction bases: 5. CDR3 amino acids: CASSPQGTGDGYTF. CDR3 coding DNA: TGCGCCAGCAGCCCCCAAGGGACAGGGGATGGCTACACCTTC.

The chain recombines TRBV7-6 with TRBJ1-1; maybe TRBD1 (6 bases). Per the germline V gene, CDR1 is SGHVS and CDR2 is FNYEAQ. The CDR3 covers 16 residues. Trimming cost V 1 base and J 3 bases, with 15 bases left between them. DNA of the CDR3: TGTGCCAGCAGCTTAGTTGGCGGGGGCGCATACACTGAAGCTTTCTTT. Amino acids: CASSLVGGGAYTEAFF.

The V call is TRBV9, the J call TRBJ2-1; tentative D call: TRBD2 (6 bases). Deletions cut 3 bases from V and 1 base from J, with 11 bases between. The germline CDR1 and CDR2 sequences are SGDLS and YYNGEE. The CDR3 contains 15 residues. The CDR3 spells CASSASGLSYNEQFF. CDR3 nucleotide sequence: TGTGCCAGCAGCGCTTCGGGACTTTCCTACAATGAGCAGTTCTTC.